These 8 T cell receptor beta chains originate from one sample sequenced in a study of T cell repertoires in cytomegalovirus infection. TCRdb ran MiXCR on the reads and lists one entry per CDR3 protein. The sample includes about 320,000 distinct CDR3 sequences, more than 8% of them seen just once. Input material: PBMCs. The receptors derive from a human donor in good health (CMV status not recorded). Some clones in this sample may be carry-over from other donors' samples.

This clonotype appeared many times. This chain connects TRBV7-2 to TRBJ1-1; possible D gene TRBD1, 6 bases. V was clipped by 5 bases and J by 5 bases, with 21 bases between them. Germline CDR1 and CDR2: SGHTA and FQGNSA. The CDR3 extends over 16 amino acids. The CDR3 sequence: CASSLSIQGGRTEAFF. The DNA of the CDR3 is TGTGCCAGCAGCCTTAGCATACAGGGTGGAAGGACTGAAGCTTTCTTT.

This clonotype was seen more than once but under ten times. This sequence joins TRBV12-3 or TRBV12-4 and TRBJ1-5, with 7 bases identical to TRBD1. The V and J ends lost 2 bases and 7 bases, in that order; junction bases with no gene match: 5. This CDR3 comprises 14 residues. CDR3 nucleotide sequence: TGTGCCAGCAGTTTAAAGGGGGCTGGGCAGCCCCAGCATTTT. Translating it yields CASSLKGAGQPQHF.

In this sample, this clonotype turned up many times. V and J are TRBV25-1 and TRBJ1-2, with no clear D. Germline lookup yields CDR1 MGHDK and CDR2 SYGVNS. The V gene lost 6 bases and the J gene lost 4 bases, with 9 bases spanning the gap. The CDR3 extends over 12 amino acids. CDR3 DNA: TGTGCCAGCAGGGGTTCAGTCTATGGCTACACCTTC. This sequence encodes CASRGSVYGYTF.

In this sample, this clonotype turned up many times. The chain has TRBV7-9 and TRBJ2-5, with 12 bases identical to TRBD1. This CDR3 spans 16 amino acids. V gave up 4 bases and J gave up 4 bases; unmatched junction bases: 7. CDR1 SEHNR and CDR2 FQNEAQ come from the germline V gene (reference sequence). The CDR3 protein is CASSSTGTGGAETQYF. The DNA of the CDR3 is TGTGCCAGCAGCTCTACCGGGACAGGGGGCGCAGAGACCCAGTACTTC.

The chain recombines TRBV12-3 or TRBV12-4 with TRBJ2-5; no clear D gene. The CDR3 loop spans 14 amino acids. V was pared by 3 bases and J by 2 bases, with 10 bases between. CDR3 DNA: TGTGCCAGCAGTTTTGTGGACGATCAAGAGACCCAGTACTTC. Amino acids: CASSFVDDQETQYF.

This clonotype was detected many times. The chain employs TRBV7-2 and TRBJ1-1, with a weak D call TRBD1 (6 bases). Per the germline V gene, CDR1 is SGHTA and CDR2 is FQGNSA. V was cut by 7 bases and J by 8 bases, with 14 bases left in between. CDR3 length: 12 amino acids. CDR3 DNA sequence: TGTGCCAGCACCAACTACAGGGCCGAAGCTTTCTTT. Its protein product is CASTNYRAEAFF.

This clonotype was counted ten times or more. The chain uses TRBV2 and TRBJ2-4; maybe TRBD1 (6 bases). The CDR3 has 16 residues. Trimming left V 3 bases short and J 2 bases short, with 14 bases between. Germline CDR1 SNHLY, CDR2 FYNNEI. CDR3 bases: TGTGCCAGCAGTGAGATCACAGGGAGAACCAAAAACATTCAGTACTTC. Residues: CASSEITGRTKNIQYF.

With regard to this clonotype: This may arise from a read error, as a much more abundant clone is one base away. This chain uses TRBV18 with TRBJ1-2, with D uncertain. This CDR3 spans 16 amino acids. Germline CDR1 KGHSH, CDR2 LQKENI. Trimming removed 3 bases from V and 2 bases from J, with 16 bases in between. The DNA for the CDR3 is TGTGCCAGCTCACCCGTGGCGGCCAGTGTAAACTATGGCTACACCTTC. Amino acid sequence: CASSPVAASVNYGYTF.